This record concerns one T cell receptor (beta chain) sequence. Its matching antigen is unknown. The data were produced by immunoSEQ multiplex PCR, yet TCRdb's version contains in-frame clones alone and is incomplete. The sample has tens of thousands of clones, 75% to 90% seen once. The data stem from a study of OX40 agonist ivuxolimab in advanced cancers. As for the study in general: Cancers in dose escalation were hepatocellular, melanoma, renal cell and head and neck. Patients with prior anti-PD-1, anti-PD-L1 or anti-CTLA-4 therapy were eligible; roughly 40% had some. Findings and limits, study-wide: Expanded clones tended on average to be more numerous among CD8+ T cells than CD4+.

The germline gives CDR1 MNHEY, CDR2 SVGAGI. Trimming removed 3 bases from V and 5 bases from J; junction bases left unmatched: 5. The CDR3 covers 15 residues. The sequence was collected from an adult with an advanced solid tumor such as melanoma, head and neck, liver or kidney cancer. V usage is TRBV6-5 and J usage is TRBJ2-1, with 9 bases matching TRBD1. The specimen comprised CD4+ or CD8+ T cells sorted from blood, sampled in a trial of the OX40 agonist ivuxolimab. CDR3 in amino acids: CASSYGTGSNNEQFF. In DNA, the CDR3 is TGTGCCAGCAGTTATGGGACAGGGTCTAACAATGAGCAGTTCTTC.